The clone carrying this T cell receptor beta chain was counted at least ten times. This specimen belongs to a study of regulatory T cells in long-lasting Graves disease. Germline lookup yields CDR1 MNHEY and CDR2 SVGAGI. Trimming left V 4 bases short and J 9 bases short, with 16 bases between. This CDR3 is 15 amino acids long. Building the TCR beta libraries relied on iRepertoire HTBI primers, and CDR3 regions underwent Arm-PCR. TCRdb ran MiXCR on the multiplex PCR reads and lists one entry per CDR3 protein. In the table there are more than 400,000 distinct CDR3 sequences, less than 20% of which are singletons. This sample's time point: newly diagnosed GD, antithyroid drugs for less than 3 months. Isolated PBMC RNA provided the starting material for the TCR library. Separately, the same data were catalogued under a study of T cells in Graves' hyperthyroidism and ophthalmopathy.

Sequencing was performed on peripheral blood mononuclear cells (PBMCs), taken at new diagnosis, from a patient treated with antithyroid drugs. The sequence derives from a woman in her twenties or thirties with Graves disease. The V gene is TRBV6-5, the J gene TRBJ1-6; no firm D call. CDR3 protein: CASSSPRDVGSPLHF. The DNA for the CDR3 is TGTGCCAGCAGTTCCCCAAGGGATGTTGGTTCACCCCTCCACTTT.